Shown below are 18 T cell receptor beta chains from a single sample sequenced in a study of control samples from healthy donors and cancer patients. The protocol was immunoSEQ multiplex PCR, while the TCRdb copy is restricted to in-frame clones and leaves out a portion. The repertoire holds 80,000 or so clones, with approximately 89% as singletons. Sequencing used blood. The receptors stem from a man aged 50 or older in good health.

The V and J genes are TRBV27 and TRBJ1-3, with D perhaps matching TRBD1 (5 bases). The V end lost 3 bases, the J end lost 2 bases, and 8 bases lay between the germline ends. CDR1 is MNHEY and CDR2 is SMNVEV in the germline V gene (reference sequence). The CDR3 consists of 14 residues. The CDR3: CASSLGGTGNTIYF. Written as DNA, the CDR3 is TGTGCCAGCAGTTTGGGGGGGACTGGAAACACCATATATTTT.

This chain uses TRBV27 with TRBJ2-2; 7 bases fit TRBD1. Germline trimming cut 5 bases from V and 4 bases from J; bases unmatched to any gene: 4. Per the germline V gene, CDR1 is MNHEY and CDR2 is SMNVEV (reference sequence). This CDR3 is 14 amino acids long. The CDR3 nucleotides read TGTGCCAGCAGTAGGGGACAGCCCACCGGGGAGCTGTTTTTT. Translated, it gives CASSRGQPTGELFF.

The chain links TRBV30 to TRBJ2-5; unclear D gene. Trimming took off 4 bases at V and 0 bases at J, with 9 bases between the two ends. Germline V gene lookup returns CDR1 GTSNPN and CDR2 SVGIG (reference sequence). This CDR3 is 13 amino acids long. CDR3 sequence: CAWTGQHQETQYF. The CDR3 nucleotides are TGTGCCTGGACAGGTCAGCACCAAGAGACCCAGTACTTC. The variable domain in full, completed from reference TRBV30 and TRBJ2-5, reads SQTIHQWPATLVQPVGSPLSLECTVEGTSNPNLYWYRQAAGRGLQLLFYSVGIGQISSEVPQNLSASRPQDRQFILSSKKLLLSDSGFYLCAWTGQHQETQYFGPGTRLLVL.

The chain is built from TRBV11-3 and TRBJ2-5; no firm D call. CDR3 length equals 17 residues. CDR1 SGHNT and CDR2 YENEEA come from the germline V gene. Deletions cut 1 base from V and 2 bases from J, with 17 bases between. The CDR3 is CASSLVITDTSQETQYF. The CDR3 DNA reads TGTGCCAGCAGCTTAGTAATCACGGATACTTCACAAGAGACCCAGTACTTC.

In its sample, this clone was seen a few times. This rearrangement joins TRBV10-1 to TRBJ1-1; D gene uncertain. V was cut by 0 bases and J by 5 bases, with 13 bases left in between. The CDR3 spans 15 residues. The V gene's germline CDR1 is WNHNN and CDR2 SYGVQD (reference sequence). CDR3 coding DNA: TGCGCCAGCAGTGAGTCCCGGTACAGTGCGACTGAAGCTTTCTTT. Translating gives CASSESRYSATEAFF.

CDR3 amino acids: CASSYSPDTSGYTF. The CDR3, as DNA: TGTGCCAGCAGTTACTCGCCAGATACCTCTGGCTACACCTTC. This rearrangement joins TRBV6-5 to TRBJ1-2; D unresolved. This CDR3 spans 14 amino acids. With 0 bases removed from V and 7 bases from J, the gap between germline ends came to 12 bases. Germline V gives CDR1 MNHEY, CDR2 SVGAGI.

The gene calls are TRBV15 and TRBJ2-5, with D possibly matching TRBD2 (6 bases). In germline, CDR1 is LNHNV, CDR2 YYDKDF (reference sequence). Between the trimmed V and J ends, which lost 3 bases and 3 bases, there was a span of 17 bases. The CDR3 has 16 amino acids. The DNA for the CDR3 is TGTGCCACCAGCAGGGGAGATAGCGGTATAGAAGAGACCCAGTACTTC. It translates to CATSRGDSGIEETQYF.

Here the CDR3 DNA reads TGTGCCAGCTCACTCTCGACAGGGCCACTCGAAAAACTGTTTTTT. Its protein is CASSLSTGPLEKLFF. This sequence joins TRBV18 and TRBJ1-4; TRBD1 matches at 7 bases. The CDR3 runs to 15 residues. V lost 4 bases and J lost 8; bases outside the gene matches: 10. Per the germline V gene, CDR1 is KGHSH and CDR2 is LQKENI.

The chain carries TRBV11-3 and TRBJ2-4, with TRBD2 identical over 8 bases. CDR1 and CDR2 (germline): SGHNT, YENEEA. CDR3 length: 16 amino acids. V trimming: 1 base; J trimming: 5 bases; junction bases outside the gene matches: 7. The CDR3, as DNA: TGTGCCAGCAGCTTAGGCGGGGGGCCCTTACAAAACATTCAGTACTTC. Protein sequence: CASSLGGGPLQNIQYF. Filled out from reference TRBV11-3 and TRBJ2-4, the complete variable domain reads EAGVVQSPRYKIIEKKQPVAFWCNPISGHNTLYWYLQNLGQGPELLIRYENEEAVDDSQLPKDRFSAERLKGVDSTLKIQPAELGDSAVYLCASSLGGGPLQNIQYFGAGTRLSVL.

Remarks on this clone: The junction departs from germline at one end; a sequencing error may be responsible. This rearrangement joins TRBV24-1 to TRBJ2-1, with TRBD2 identical over 7 bases. The CDR3 spans 15 residues. Germline CDR1 is KGHDR and CDR2 is SFDVKD. CDR3 nucleotide sequence: TGTGCCACCGAGCTTAGCGGGTCATCCTGCAATGAGCAGTTCTTC. Translation: CATELSGSSCNEQFF.

The chain carries TRBV12-5 and TRBJ2-1; D not certain. The germline V gene has CDR1 LGHNT and CDR2 FRNRAP. Between the trimmed V and J ends, which lost 1 base and 2 bases, there was a span of 21 bases. The CDR3 runs 19 residues. Here the CDR3 reads CASGLDPSELASPYNEQFF. The CDR3, as DNA: TGTGCTAGTGGTTTGGACCCCTCCGAGCTGGCCAGCCCCTACAATGAGCAGTTCTTC.

This rearrangement joins TRBV5-8 to TRBJ1-4, with TRBD1 identical over 7 bases. The germline V gene has CDR1 SGHTS and CDR2 YDEGEE. V was clipped by 0 bases and J by 6 bases; unmatched bases: 8. The CDR3 extends over 16 amino acids. The CDR3 region is CASSLGQTGEDEKLFF. CDR3 nucleotide sequence: TGTGCCAGCAGCTTGGGCCAAACAGGGGAGGATGAAAAACTGTTTTTT.

V is TRBV10-1 and J is TRBJ1-1, with D possibly matching TRBD1 (6 bases). The CDR3 length is 18 residues. Germline CDR1 and CDR2: WNHNN and SYGVQD (reference sequence). Trimming took 4 bases from V and 3 from J, leaving 24 bases between them. CDR3 amino acids: CASSALQGLGHGYTEAFF. CDR3 bases: TGCGCCAGCAGTGCACTACAGGGCCTCGGGCACGGGTACACTGAAGCTTTCTTT.

V usage is TRBV7-8 and J usage is TRBJ1-1; TRBD1 matches at 9 bases. Trimming at V came to 1 base and at J to 7 bases, leaving 10 bases not matched to a gene. The CDR3 spans 16 residues. Germline lookup yields CDR1 SGHVS and CDR2 FQNEAQ. CDR3 sequence: CASSLERDRDMLEAFF. The DNA for the CDR3 is TGTGCCAGCAGCTTAGAAAGGGACAGGGACATGCTTGAAGCTTTCTTT.

The V call is TRBV19, the J call TRBJ1-3; 12 nucleotides match TRBD1. Looked up from germline, CDR1 is LNHDA and CDR2 is SQIVND (reference sequence). This CDR3 is built from 17 residues. Trimming at V came to 4 bases and at J to 4 bases, leaving 8 bases not matched to a gene. The CDR3 DNA is TGTGCCAGTAGTAAGGGACAGGGGGCCGGGTCGGGAAACACCATATATTTT. This gives the protein CASSKGQGAGSGNTIYF.

V is TRBV6-5 and J is TRBJ2-7, with D perhaps matching TRBD1 (6 bases). The CDR3 runs 14 residues. Germline CDR1 is MNHEY and CDR2 is SVGAGI. Between the trimmed V and J ends, which lost 6 bases and 0 bases, there was a span of 12 bases. CDR3 region: CASSARDNSYEQYF. As DNA, the CDR3 is TGTGCCAGCAGCGCCCGGGACAACTCCTACGAGCAGTACTTC.

The CDR3 spells CASSQWLGRRENTIYF. Here the CDR3 DNA reads TGCGCCAGCAGTCAATGGCTCGGCAGGCGAGAAAACACCATATATTTT. The V call is TRBV23-1, the J call TRBJ1-3; D uncertain. TRBV23-1 is an open reading frame, and its role is uncertain. Trimming took 1 base from V and 6 from J, leaving 16 bases between them. The CDR3 runs to 16 residues.

CDR3 sequence (DNA): TGTGCCAGCAGTTTATCCCCTACAGGCAGCTCCTACAATGAGCAGTTCTTC. Protein sequence: CASSLSPTGSSYNEQFF. The rearrangement uses TRBV27 and TRBJ2-1; D is perhaps TRBD1 (5 bases). Germline V CDR1 and CDR2: MNHEY, SMNVEV (reference sequence). The CDR3 consists of 17 residues. The V end was cut by 0 bases, the J end by 0 bases, with 12 bases between.